The next 3 T cell receptor beta chains were all read from a single sample in a study of chemoradiotherapy in HPV16-positive cancers. TCRdb keeps only in-frame clones here, not all; method: immunoSEQ multiplex PCR. Here the sample spans roughly 7,600 clones, about 70% being singletons. Sequenced material: tumor tissue, taken from a patient who underwent chemoradiotherapy. Receptors originate from a human donor with HPV-associated anogenital cancer.

V usage is TRBV4-1 and J usage is TRBJ2-7; 9 bases align to TRBD1. The CDR3 runs 14 residues. Germline assignment: CDR1 MGHRA and CDR2 YSYEKL. Trimming cost V 4 bases and J 2 bases; bases outside gene matches: 3. CDR3 bases: TGCGCCAGCAGCCTCGGGACAGGGCCCTACGAGCAGTACTTC. Protein product: CASSLGTGPYEQYF.

Points on this clone: Additional DNA sequences in this sample encode the identical CDR3. This chain connects TRBV27 to TRBJ2-7, with D tentatively TRBD2 (6 bases). V shed 0 bases and J shed 2 bases, with 8 bases lying between them. This CDR3 has 14 residues. Germline V gene data show CDR1 as MNHEY and CDR2 as SMNVEV (reference sequence). The CDR3 DNA sequence: TGTGCCAGCAGTTTATCGAGACTAGCCTACGAGCAGTACTTC. The encoded protein is CASSLSRLAYEQYF.

The V call is TRBV30, the J call TRBJ1-5; tentative D call: TRBD1 (5 bases). There are 14 residues in the CDR3. V was trimmed by 2 bases and J by 6 bases, leaving 14 bases between them. In germline, CDR1 is GTSNPN, CDR2 SVGIG (reference sequence). The CDR3 DNA is TGTGCCTGGAGTATAAGGACAATGGGTCAGCCCCAGCATTTT. Protein product: CAWSIRTMGQPQHF.